This T cell receptor (beta chain) was recovered during a study of regulatory dendritic cells for organ transplantation. Study-level background: LPS was added to dendritic cell cultures on day 6.

CDR3 length equals 15 residues. Looked up from germline, CDR1 is GTSNPN and CDR2 is SVGIG (reference sequence). The V end lost 2 bases, the J end lost 4 bases, and 12 bases lay between the germline ends. Repertoires were generated with immunoSEQ multiplex PCR, while TCRdb's copy carries only in-frame clones and drops some. The table includes over 9,500 clones, over 85% detected once. Sorted T cells were CFSE-labeled and cultured less than 6 days with allogeneic regulatory or mature dendritic cells at 1:10. Memory T cells were CD45RO+, naive were CD45RA+, sorted by FACS. Broader study findings: Among resting subsets, memory CD8+ cells contained the most alloreactive clonotypes. Memory T cells were less diverse than naive, with memory CD8+ most oligoclonal.

With regard to this clone: Its target is not known.

The TCR originated in a human donor in good health. Sample: naive CD8+ T cells from blood cultured with regulatory dendritic cells. As to subset: CD45RA+ naive T cells. V gene TRBV30 combines with J gene TRBJ1-6; the D gene is possibly TRBD1 (6 bases). CDR3 protein: CAWSYGQSYNSPLHF. The CDR3 nucleotides read TGTGCCTGGAGTTACGGACAGTCATATAATTCACCCCTCCACTTT.